Following are 6 T cell receptor beta chains from one sample sequenced in a study of blood T cell repertoires in COVID-19. Clones were read by immunoSEQ multiplex PCR, and TCRdb kept only the in-frame ones, dropping some. The data show roughly 230,000 clones, roughly 80% seen once. Input material: peripheral blood. The receptors here all came from an elderly woman with acute or convalescent COVID-19.

The J gene is TRBJ2-2, the V gene TRBV5-1; D gene ambiguous. Per germline, CDR1 SGHRS and CDR2 YFSETQ. Trimming shortened V by 0 bases and J by 6 bases, and 9 bases separated the two germline ends. This CDR3 is built from 14 residues. The CDR3 is CASSLVQLPGELFF. For the CDR3, the DNA is TGCGCCAGCAGCTTGGTACAGCTCCCCGGGGAGCTGTTTTTT. Full variable domain (missing parts from reference TRBV5-1 and TRBJ2-2): KAGVTQTPRYLIKTRGQQVTLSCSPISGHRSVSWYQQTPGQGLQFLFEYFSETQRNKGNFPGRFSGRQFSNSRSEMNVSTLELGDSALYLCASSLVQLPGELFFGEGSRLTVL.

The chain links TRBV5-6 to TRBJ2-7; D is undetermined. Trimming stripped 4 bases from V and 4 bases from J, with 6 bases between. Germline V gene sequence: CDR1 SGHDT, CDR2 YYEEEE. The CDR3 loop spans 11 amino acids. CDR3: CASSLRYEQYF. CDR3 bases: TGTGCCAGCAGCCTGAGGTACGAGCAGTACTTC.

This clone was observed once. The same CDR3 arises from other DNA sequences in this sample as well. V usage is TRBV5-1 and J usage is TRBJ2-7, with a tentative D call TRBD2 (5 bases). Trimming removed 4 bases from V and 3 bases from J, with 11 bases in between. From germline, CDR1 is SGHRS and CDR2 YFSETQ. The CDR3 sequence is 13 residues long. The CDR3 DNA follows: TGCGCCAGCAGCCCTGGACTGATCTACGAGCAGTACTTC. Amino acid sequence: CASSPGLIYEQYF.

The chain joins TRBV3-1 (or the pseudogene TRBV3-2) to TRBJ2-7; 11 bases are shared with TRBD2. Germline loops: CDR1 LGHDT, CDR2 YNNKEL (reference sequence). This CDR3 contains 16 residues. V shed 5 bases, J shed 2 bases, and the junction held 8 bases outside the gene matches. Written as DNA, the CDR3 is TGTGCCAGCAGCGTGCGACTAGCGGGGTCAACCTACGAGCAGTACTTC. This codes for CASSVRLAGSTYEQYF.

The rearrangement joins TRBV7-9 to TRBJ1-6, with TRBD1 matching 8 bases. Germline V CDR1 and CDR2: SEHNR, FQNEAQ (reference sequence). J lost 2 bases, V lost 2 bases, and 8 bases had no gene match. This CDR3 contains 18 residues. The DNA for the CDR3 is TGTGCCAGCAGCTTAAATCAAGGGACAGGTACCTATAATTCACCCCTCCACTTT. Translation gives CASSLNQGTGTYNSPLHF.

The V and J genes are TRBV5-4 and TRBJ2-5; D ambiguous. The CDR3 is 14 amino acids. V gave up 0 bases and J gave up 4 bases, with 10 bases separating them. In germline, CDR1 is SGHNT, CDR2 YYREEE (reference sequence). CDR3: CASSLGAKPETQYF. The DNA for the CDR3 is TGTGCCAGCAGCTTGGGAGCTAAGCCAGAGACCCAGTACTTC. Based on the CDR3 plus reference TRBV5-4 and TRBJ2-5, the full variable domain is ETGVTQSPTHLIKTRGQQVTLRCSSQSGHNTVSWYQQALGQGPQFIFQYYREEENGRGNFPPRFSGLQFPNYSSELNVNALELDDSALYLCASSLGAKPETQYFGPGTRLLVL.